A selection of T cell receptor beta chains follows, all from one sample in a study of cytomegalovirus exposure and HLA in healthy donors. TCRdb keeps only in-frame clones here, not all; method: immunoSEQ multiplex PCR. The data contain about 120,000 clones, 75% to 80% of them seen just once; the ten biggest clones take up around 3%. The sequenced sample consisted of PBMCs. These TCRs come from a woman in her twenties or thirties in good health and CMV-seropositive. Each CDR3 is given with its conserved first and last residue. D genes are given only for firm matches. Some rows have no size entry. The others give once, few or many, or a class for an expanded clone.

J gene	D gene	CDR3 length	clone size	V gene	CDR3 DNA	CDR3 protein
TRBJ2-7	TRBD1	15	NA	TRBV5-4	TGTGCCAGCAGCGCATTGCGCGGGACAGGGAGCGAGCAGTACTTC	CASSALRGTGSEQYF
TRBJ2-7	NA	14	NA	TRBV5-1	TGCGCCAGCAGCTCCGGGAAAGGAGGGGACGAGCAGTACTTC	CASSSGKGGDEQYF
TRBJ2-1	NA	13	NA	TRBV2	TGTGCCAGCAGGGGGGGTGGGGGGTTTGAGCAGTTCTTC	CASRGGGGFEQFF
TRBJ1-6	NA	15	once	TRBV6-5	TGTGCCAGCAGTTACTCGCGGGGCAGCAGCTCACCCCTCCACTTT	CASSYSRGSSSPLHF
TRBJ2-1	TRBD2	16	NA	TRBV28	TGTGCCATCGTAGGGACTAGCGGGGTACCCTACAATGAGCAGTTCTTC	CAIVGTSGVPYNEQFF
TRBJ2-5	NA	15	NA	TRBV7-2	TGTGCCAGCAGCCGCCGGGCGGGGGCTCAAGAGACCCAGTACTTC	CASSRRAGAQETQYF
TRBJ1-4	NA	14	NA	TRBV6-6	TGTGCCAGCTTTTCAGGGAGGCGCAATGAAAAACTGTTTTTT	CASFSGRRNEKLFF
TRBJ1-2	TRBD1	15	NA	TRBV14	TGTGCCAGCAGCCAAGGACAGGGGAGTTTTTACGGCTACACCTTC	CASSQGQGSFYGYTF
TRBJ1-5	NA	13	once	TRBV7-9	TGTGCCAGCAGCCCCCGCGTCGGTCAGCCCCAGCATTTT	CASSPRVGQPQHF
TRBJ2-7	NA	16	NA	TRBV7-2	TGTGCCAGCAGCCGTACCGCCGCGGCCGGCTCCTACGAGCAGTACTTC	CASSRTAAAGSYEQYF
TRBJ2-7	NA	18	NA	TRBV6-1	TGTGCCAGCAGTGAAGTATGGGTAAGAGGGGGTTTGATCTACGAGCAGTACTTC	CASSEVWVRGGLIYEQYF
TRBJ2-7	TRBD1	15	NA	TRBV30	TGTGCCTGGAGTACGGGACAGGGAGGTCAAAACGAGCAGTACTTC	CAWSTGQGGQNEQYF
TRBJ2-3	TRBD1	14	NA	TRBV6-5	TGTGCCAGCAGGAGGGACAGGGGGACAGATACGCAGTATTTT	CASRRDRGTDTQYF
TRBJ2-3	TRBD2	14	few	TRBV10-3	TGTGCCATCTCCCGGGGGGTTGGCACAGATACGCAGTATTTT	CAISRGVGTDTQYF
TRBJ2-3	TRBD1	15	NA	TRBV28	TGTGCCAGCAGGAGGGACCTTACAGGGGGAGATACGCAGTATTTT	CASRRDLTGGDTQYF
TRBJ2-5	NA	15	NA	TRBV7-9	TGTGCCAGCAGGAAGACAGGGAGGTACCAAGAGACCCAGTACTTC	CASRKTGRYQETQYF
TRBJ2-1	NA	17	NA	TRBV5-1	TGCGCCAGCAGCTCGCGGCTGACGGGGGGCGGCAAGTATGAGCAGTTCTTC	CASSSRLTGGGKYEQFF
TRBJ2-2	TRBD2	15	few	TRBV28	TGTGCCAGCAGTTTAGCGGGGGGTGGAACCGGGGAGCTGTTTTTT	CASSLAGGGTGELFF
TRBJ2-7	TRBD1	15	NA	TRBV5-5	TGTGCCAGCAGCTTGGGTGGGGACAGGACTTACGAGCAGTACTTC	CASSLGGDRTYEQYF
TRBJ2-3	TRBD1	13	few	TRBV5-1	TGCGCCAGCGGACACAGGGGGCCGGATACGCAGTATTTT	CASGHRGPDTQYF
TRBJ2-2	TRBD1	18	once	TRBV25-1	TGTGCCAGCAGTGATTCCACCCTCGGGACAGGGTCCCCCGGGGAGCTGTTTTTT	CASSDSTLGTGSPGELFF
TRBJ2-1	NA	13	few	TRBV5-4	TGTGCCAGCAGCCCGACTATCTACAATGAGCAGTTCTTC	CASSPTIYNEQFF
TRBJ2-2	NA	15	NA	TRBV10-3	TGTGCCATAGGAGACAGGGAGGCGAACACCGGGGAGCTGTTTTTT	CAIGDREANTGELFF
TRBJ2-2	TRBD1	16	NA	TRBV5-1	TGCGCCAGCAGCTTGCTGACAGGGCGTGGGACCGGGGAGCTGTTTTTT	CASSLLTGRGTGELFF
TRBJ2-4	TRBD2	18	NA	TRBV7-9	TGTGCCAGCAGTTCTTTGACTAGCGGGGGGTTTACCAAAAACATTCAGTACTTC	CASSSLTSGGFTKNIQYF
TRBJ2-2	NA	14	NA	TRBV28	TGTGCCAGCAGTTTATTCGCGGCGACCGGGGAGCTGTTTTTT	CASSLFAATGELFF
TRBJ2-6	TRBD1	18	NA	TRBV14	TGTGCCAGCAGCCAAGGGCCCAGGGGGCTCTCTGGGGCCAACGTCCTGACTTTC	CASSQGPRGLSGANVLTF